This entry lists 21 T cell receptor beta chains sequenced from one sample in a study of T-cell reconstitution after alpha-beta-depleted transplantation in children. Using unique molecular identifiers, the investigators prepared the TCRbeta library. TCRdb redid the calling of the PCR reads with MiXCR, one entry per CDR3 protein. The table shows roughly 400,000 distinct CDR3 sequences, with about 45% occurring only once. The specimen comprised PBMCs, sampled before TCRalphabeta/CD19-depleted stem cell transplant. The receptors were sampled from a girl between 2 and 10 years old with aplastic anemia, due to receive a stem cell transplant.

This clonotype showed up just a few times. CDR3 DNA sequence: TGCAGTGCTGGACAGGGGACTCAGCCCCAGCATTTT. Translating it yields CSAGQGTQPQHF. The chain employs TRBV20-1 and TRBJ1-5, with 9 bases lining up with TRBD1. This CDR3 contains 12 residues. The junction had 2 bases not matched to a gene; V was cut back by 5 bases and J by 6 bases. The germline gives CDR1 DFQATT, CDR2 SNEGSKA (reference sequence).

This clonotype occurred many times. The chain couples TRBV28 to TRBJ2-4, with TRBD2 matching 8 bases. J gave up 6 bases and V 5 bases, and 6 bases lay outside the gene matches. The CDR3 has 14 residues. Germline V gene lookup returns CDR1 MDHEN and CDR2 SYDVKM. In nucleotides, the CDR3 is TGTGCCAGCAGTCCGGGACTAGGGGGAAACATTCAGTACTTC. Protein product: CASSPGLGGNIQYF.

The chain employs TRBV2 and TRBJ2-1, with 7 bases that match TRBD1. Unmatched junction bases numbered 12, after V lost 9 bases and J lost 1 base. This CDR3 comprises 16 residues. CDR1 SNHLY and CDR2 FYNNEI come from the germline V gene. Written as DNA, the CDR3 is TGTGCCAGTGGGGTCCTAGGGACAGCTTCCTACAATGAGCAGTTCTTC. Amino acid sequence: CASGVLGTASYNEQFF.

This clonotype was observed once. The V gene is TRBV6-1, the J gene TRBJ2-7, with 7 bases aligning to TRBD2. The ends lost 6 bases at V and 2 bases at J; junction bases unmatched: 7. The CDR3 length is 14 residues. The germline V gene has CDR1 MNHNS and CDR2 SASEGT. This CDR3 reads CASSSAGPPYEQYF. The CDR3 DNA reads TGTGCCAGCAGCTCAGCGGGACCACCCTACGAGCAGTACTTC.

This chain links TRBV12-3 or TRBV12-4 with TRBJ2-3, with D unclear. Trimming removed 3 bases from V and 2 bases from J, with 18 bases in between. This CDR3 spans 17 amino acids. The CDR3 DNA reads as TGTGCCAGCAGTTTGGATGTCGAGTTTTCGGTCACAGATACGCAGTATTTT. Amino acids: CASSLDVEFSVTDTQYF.

This clonotype was seen many times. The chain employs TRBV9 and TRBJ2-3; perhaps TRBD2 as D (6 bases). The CDR3 sequence is 15 residues long. Trimming cost V 1 base and J 1 base, with 10 bases left between them. CDR1 and CDR2 (germline): SGDLS, YYNGEE. In DNA, the CDR3 is TGTGCCAGCAGCGTATCTTGGGGGGGCACAGATACGCAGTATTTT. It specifies CASSVSWGGTDTQYF.

The chain employs TRBV7-8 and TRBJ2-7; no reliable D call. Trimming took 5 bases from V and 3 from J, leaving 8 bases between them. The CDR3 length is 12 residues. The germline V gene encodes CDR1 SGHVS and CDR2 FQNEAQ. The DNA for the CDR3 is TGTGCCAGCAGCGGCGGAGACTACGAGCAGTACTTC. Translation: CASSGGDYEQYF.

The chain links TRBV7-6 to TRBJ2-7, with 11 bases lining up with TRBD1. With V trimmed by 2 bases and J by 6 bases, 6 bases remained unmatched. Germline V gene data show CDR1 as SGHVS and CDR2 as FNYEAQ. This CDR3 contains 15 residues. The CDR3 loop reads CASSLSGTGGSEQYF. The CDR3 region has the DNA TGTGCCAGCAGCTTATCGGGGACAGGGGGATCCGAGCAGTACTTC.

This clonotype was observed many times. The chain joins TRBV12-3 or TRBV12-4 to TRBJ2-7; tentatively, D is TRBD1 (5 bases). The ends were cut back, 5 bases at V and 3 bases at J, with 11 bases in the middle. The CDR3 is made up of 13 amino acids. The CDR3 is CASSPRQGYEQYF. The CDR3 DNA sequence: TGTGCCAGCAGTCCGCGCCAGGGCTACGAGCAGTACTTC.

This clonotype was seen only a few times. V and J are TRBV3-1 and TRBJ1-1, with no clear D. Germline V CDR1 and CDR2: LGHDT, YNNKEL (reference sequence). V was cut by 7 bases and J by 1 base, with 13 bases left in between. The CDR3 length is 14 residues. The CDR3 protein is CASKHRDSNTEAFF. DNA for the CDR3: TGTGCCAGCAAACATAGGGATTCGAACACTGAAGCTTTCTTT.

A note on this clonotype: This may come from a read error, since a much larger clone is one base off. The genes are TRBV18 and TRBJ1-4, with D tentatively TRBD1 (6 bases). The V end was cut by 1 base, the J end by 2 bases, with 11 bases between. Per the germline V gene, CDR1 is KGHSH and CDR2 is LQKENI. There are 16 residues in the CDR3. CDR3 nucleotide sequence: TGTGCCAGCTCACCACTCACACAGGGCACTAATGAAAAACTGTTTTTT. Translating it yields CASSPLTQGTNEKLFF.

The chain links TRBV7-6 to TRBJ2-1; 8 bases map to TRBD2. The CDR3 is 15 residues long. Trimming cost V 5 bases and J 0 bases; bases outside gene matches: 3. The germline V gene encodes CDR1 SGHVS and CDR2 FNYEAQ. CDR3 sequence (DNA): TGTGCCAGCAGCGTACTAGCGGACTCCTACAATGAGCAGTTCTTC. Its protein is CASSVLADSYNEQFF.

The rearrangement uses TRBV6-1 and TRBJ2-7; 11 bases are shared with TRBD1. The trim removed 6 bases at V and 5 bases at J, leaving 9 bases unmatched. The CDR3 totals 15 residues. Germline CDR1 reads MNHNS; CDR2 reads SASEGT. CDR3: CASSPGGTGGHEQYF. As DNA, the CDR3 is TGTGCCAGCAGCCCGGGGGGGACAGGGGGTCACGAGCAGTACTTC.

This clonotype was seen a single time. The chain is built from TRBV20-1 and TRBJ2-7; TRBD1 matches 7 bases. CDR1 and CDR2 from the germline V gene are DFQATT and SNEGSKA (reference sequence). J gave up 6 bases and V 3 bases, and 8 bases lay outside the gene matches. This CDR3 spans 13 amino acids. The CDR3 spells CSARGTAEAEQYF. CDR3 coding DNA: TGCAGTGCTAGGGGGACAGCAGAGGCCGAGCAGTACTTC.

Remarks on this clonotype: This may arise from a read error, as a much more abundant clone is one base away. V gene TRBV9 combines with J gene TRBJ2-1; D not certain. Trimming cost V 6 bases and J 3 bases, with 13 bases left between them. Germline V CDR1 and CDR2: SGDLS, YYNGEE. The CDR3 has 14 residues. The CDR3, as DNA: TGTGCCAGCAATCCGACTTATCGCTACAATGAGCAGTTCTTC. Its protein product is CASNPTYRYNEQFF.

This chain joins TRBV6-1 and TRBJ2-7; D possibly corresponds to TRBD1 (6 bases). Germline V lookup: CDR1 MNHNS, CDR2 SASEGT. CDR3 length: 13 residues. V was clipped by 6 bases and J by 3 bases, with 12 bases between them. CDR3 coding DNA: TGTGCCAGCAGCCCACGGACAGACTACGAGCAGTACTTC. Amino acids: CASSPRTDYEQYF.

There are a few counts of this clonotype. The chain has TRBV13 and TRBJ1-6; D possibly corresponds to TRBD1 (6 bases). CDR3 length: 14 amino acids. The V gene's germline CDR1 is PRHDT and CDR2 FYEKMQ (reference sequence). With 2 bases removed from V and 8 bases from J, the gap between germline ends came to 10 bases. The CDR3 is CASSLQGRYSPLHF. The CDR3 DNA reads TGTGCCAGCAGCTTACAGGGGCGCTATTCACCCCTCCACTTT.

This clonotype was seen only a few times. The chain links TRBV9 to TRBJ1-1; TRBD1 is a possible D gene (6 bases). V was cut by 0 bases and J by 3 bases, with 12 bases left in between. The CDR3 length is 15 residues. Germline loops: CDR1 SGDLS, CDR2 YYNGEE. CDR3 nucleotide sequence: TGTGCCAGCAGCGTAGTCCCGGGGGCCGACACTGAAGCTTTCTTT. As protein: CASSVVPGADTEAFF.

The chain links TRBV3-1 to TRBJ2-2; D may be TRBD2 (6 bases). CDR3 length: 19 residues. With 11 bases removed from V and 0 bases from J, the gap between germline ends came to 28 bases. Germline lookup yields CDR1 LGHDT and CDR2 YNNKEL (reference sequence). The CDR3 coding sequence is TGTGCCTGCTGTCCCATCCCCCGGGGGACCTTCGCGAACACCGGGGAGCTGTTTTTT. Translating gives CACCPIPRGTFANTGELFF.

This clonotype appeared a few times. The rearrangement uses TRBV6-2 or TRBV6-3 and TRBJ2-7; a weak D match, TRBD1 (6 bases). CDR3 length equals 14 residues. V shed 7 bases and J shed 2 bases, with 15 bases lying between them. CDR1 and CDR2 from the germline V gene are MNHEY and SVGEGT. This CDR3 is CASTLTGNPYEQYF. CDR3 sequence (DNA): TGTGCCAGCACCCTGACAGGAAACCCCTACGAGCAGTACTTC.

The chain carries TRBV29-1 and TRBJ2-7; a possible D gene is TRBD2 (5 bases). V was clipped by 5 bases and J by 2 bases, with 16 bases between them. The CDR3 is 14 amino acids. Germline V CDR1 and CDR2: SQVTM, ANQGSEA. Here the CDR3 reads CSVLLGGRAYEQYF. Here the CDR3 DNA reads TGCAGCGTTCTCCTAGGAGGCCGAGCCTACGAGCAGTACTTC.